These T cell receptor beta chains were read from a single sample in a study of graft-versus-host responses after intestinal transplantation. These receptors' antigens are unknown. Only in-frame clones appear in the TCRdb table, and some are missing; sequencing was by immunoSEQ multiplex PCR. This table has over 100,000 clones, approximately 92% appearing once. The input for sequencing was unstimulated CD4+ T cells sorted from spleen or lymph node cells, taken before intestinal transplant. The receptors were sampled from a human donor who received an intestinal transplant. Both conserved end residues are part of each CDR3. D genes are given only for firm matches. Clone size is not always given. Where it is, it says once, few, many or a class for expanded clones.

-	-	TRBJ2-6	TRBV7-7	TGTGCTAGCAGCTCAACACCCCTGGTCTCTGGGGCCAACGTCCTGACTTTC	CASSSTPLVSGANVLTF
-	TRBD1	TRBJ1-5	TRBV19	TGTGCCAGTACCCCCAAAAAGAGGACAGGGTACGGCCCCCAGCATTTT	CASTPKKRTGYGPQHF
-	-	TRBJ1-2	TRBV5-1	TGCGCCAGCAGCCGAGGGACCCTTAAGACTAACTATGGCTACACCTTC	CASSRGTLKTNYGYTF
-	-	TRBJ2-2	TRBV9	TGTGCCAGCAGCGTAGGATCCGCGAACACCGGGGAGCTGTTTTTT	CASSVGSANTGELFF
once	-	TRBJ1-4	TRBV7-8	TGTGCCAGCAGCCCGCGTTGGGGAGATAATGAAAAACTGTTTTTT	CASSPRWGDNEKLFF
-	-	TRBJ2-5	TRBV5-1	TGCGCCAGCAGCCCATCGGGACCCCTGGAGACCCAGTACTTC	CASSPSGPLETQYF
-	TRBD2	TRBJ2-7	TRBV29-1	TGCAGCGTTGCGGGACTAGCGGGAGGGCAGACCTACGAGCAGTACTTC	CSVAGLAGGQTYEQYF
-	-	TRBJ2-7	TRBV28	TGTGCCAGCAGTTATAACAACAGGGTGCCCTACGAGCAGTACTTC	CASSYNNRVPYEQYF
-	-	TRBJ1-2	TRBV27	TGTGCCAGCAGTTTCGCAGATAACCTGAGAGGCTACACCTTC	CASSFADNLRGYTF
-	TRBD1	TRBJ2-4	TRBV28	TGTGCCAGCAGTCCGGGGACAGTTCAGGCCAAAAACATTCAGTACTTC	CASSPGTVQAKNIQYF
-	-	TRBJ1-3	TRBV7-3	TGTGCCAGCAGCTTACTCCCTTCTGGAAACACCATATATTTT	CASSLLPSGNTIYF
-	TRBD2	TRBJ2-1	TRBV12-5	TGTGCTAGTGGTTCGGGATCAAAGCTAGCGGGAGGGGGCAATGAGCAGTTCTTC	CASGSGSKLAGGGNEQFF
-	-	TRBJ1-3	TRBV4-1	TGCGCCAGCAGCCCCGGAGTGACCTCTGGAAACACCATATATTTT	CASSPGVTSGNTIYF
-	TRBD1	TRBJ2-7	TRBV28	TGTGCCAGCAGTTTGGGGACAGAGACAGGGTCCTACGAGCAGTACTTC	CASSLGTETGSYEQYF
-	-	TRBJ1-3	TRBV11-2	TGTACCAGCAGCTTAGGCGGAAACACCATATATTTT	CTSSLGGNTIYF
-	-	TRBJ1-3	TRBV7-8	TGTGCCAGCAGCTTAGGGGGATATAGCTCTGGAAACACCATATATTTT	CASSLGGYSSGNTIYF
-	-	TRBJ1-2	TRBV20-1	TGCAGTGCTTCCCAGGCCCGGGGCTACACCTTC	CSASQARGYTF
once	-	TRBJ1-4	TRBV2	TGTGCCAGCAGTGAGTTTCTCGACTTTAAAAAACTGTTTTTT	CASSEFLDFKKLFF
-	-	TRBJ2-1	TRBV11-2	TGTGCCAGCAGCTTGTTAAGGAGCCAGGGTAACGAGCAGTTCTTC	CASSLLRSQGNEQFF
-	TRBD2	TRBJ2-3	TRBV7-9	TGTGCCAGCAGCGTTAGGACTAGCGGGAGGGATACGCAGTATTTT	CASSVRTSGRDTQYF
-	-	TRBJ2-7	TRBV19	TGTGCCAGTAGTGTCCAGGGAGCTACGAAGCAGTACTTC	CASSVQGATKQYF
-	TRBD2	TRBJ2-7	TRBV30	TGTGCCGGGAGGGAGGTACGCGAGCAGTACTTC	CAGREVREQYF
-	-	TRBJ1-3	TRBV2	TGTGCCGCCGACAGTTCTGGAAACACCATATATTTT	CAADSSGNTIYF
-	TRBD2	TRBJ2-5	TRBV29-1	TGCAGCGTTTCCCGGGGGGGGGAGACCCAGTACTTC	CSVSRGGETQYF
-	-	TRBJ2-7	TRBV7-2	TGTGCCAGCAGCCCCGAGGGGCCTCCGTCCTACGAGCAGTACTTC	CASSPEGPPSYEQYF
-	TRBD2	TRBJ2-1	TRBV7-8	TGTGCCAGCGGAAGAGCGGGAGGAAGTATCGGTGAGCAGTTCTTC	CASGRAGGSIGEQFF
-	TRBD1	TRBJ1-1	TRBV29-1	TGCAGCGGTGAACAGACAGGGAGGCACACTGAAGCTTTCTTT	CSGEQTGRHTEAFF
-	-	TRBJ2-7	TRBV27	TGTGCCAGCAGTTTAGGCCCTTGGAGCTCCTACGAGCAGTACTTC	CASSLGPWSSYEQYF
-	-	TRBJ1-1	TRBV6-6	TGTGCCAGTTACGTCCAAGGCGGGAACACTGAAGCTTTCTTT	CASYVQGGNTEAFF
-	-	TRBJ2-3	TRBV27	TGTGCCAGCCGAGGGTGGACAGATACGCAGTATTTT	CASRGWTDTQYF
-	-	TRBJ1-1	TRBV6-1	TGTGCCAGCAGTGAAGCAGAAGCTTTCTTT	CASSEAEAFF
-	-	TRBJ1-5	TRBV6-1	TGTGCCAGCATTTTAACGGCGAATCAGCCCCAGCATTTT	CASILTANQPQHF
-	TRBD1	TRBJ2-5	TRBV5-1	TGCGCCAGCAGCTTGCAGACAGGGCAAGAGACCCAGTACTTC	CASSLQTGQETQYF
-	-	TRBJ2-3	TRBV7-9	TGTGCCAGCAGCTTAGCAAGTAGTATCGGGTTAGCAGATACGCAGTATTTT	CASSLASSIGLADTQYF
-	TRBD1	TRBJ1-4	TRBV4-1	TGCGCCAGCAGGAGGAAATTAGGGGGCATTGATGAAAAACTGTTTTTT	CASRRKLGGIDEKLFF
-	TRBD2	TRBJ2-7	TRBV5-1	TGCGCCAGCAGCTTGGCGGGAGGGAAGAGGGAGCAGTACTTC	CASSLAGGKREQYF
-	-	TRBJ2-7	TRBV19	TGTGCCAGTAGTGAGTCGTTAGGCGAGCAGTACTTC	CASSESLGEQYF
-	TRBD2	TRBJ2-7	TRBV5-4	TGTGCCAGCAGCTTGGCACCTAGCGGACCCTACGAGCAGTACTTC	CASSLAPSGPYEQYF